The T cell receptor (beta chain) described here comes from a study of T cell changes during pregnancy in multiple sclerosis. With 8 bases clipped from V and 0 bases from J, the junction kept 10 bases outside the gene matches. The CDR3 contains 16 residues. The germline gives CDR1 SGHTA, CDR2 FQGTGA. Generated by immunoSEQ multiplex PCR, the TCRdb table keeps only in-frame clones and is missing some. The table records about 48,000 clones, about 93% of them present only once. The chain uses TRBV7-3 and TRBJ2-1; 7 nucleotides align to TRBD1. The sequence derives from a female donor with multiple sclerosis, enrolled in a pregnancy study. Sample: CD4+ T cells from peripheral blood mononuclear cells, taken in the third trimester of pregnancy. Here the CDR3 DNA reads TGTGCCAGCGGGGGTTCGGGACAGAGCTCCTACAATGAGCAGTTCTTC. Translated: CASGGSGQSSYNEQFF.